This T cell receptor (beta chain) was profiled in a study of T cells expressing NK-cell markers. Study-level background: Sorted CD3+CD56+NKG2C+, CD3+CD56+NKG2C- and CD3+CD56-NKG2C+ T cells provided the TCR beta repertoires.

This CDR3 has 16 residues. Per the germline V gene, CDR1 is SGHTA and CDR2 is FQGNSA. TCRdb reprocessed the 5' RACE reads; each CDR3 protein has one entry and no DNA is given. This table lists 400,000 to 500,000 distinct CDR3 sequences. The chain uses TRBV7-2 and TRBJ2-3; TCRdb's D call of TRBD2 is untestable without DNA. The receptor's source is a woman aged 18 to 75 in good health. The sequencing input was blood T cells: a sorted CD56 or NKG2C T cell subset, CD4+ or CD8+ T cells, or bulk PBMC T cells (not recorded which). The CDR3 sequence is CASSLWTSGGEDTQYF. Supplemented by reference TRBV7-2 and TRBJ2-3, the full variable domain reads GAGVSQSPSNKVTEKGKDVELRCDPISGHTALYWYRQSLGQGLEFLIYFQGNSAPDKSGLPSDRFSAERTGGSVSTLTIQRTQQEDSAVYLCASSLWTSGGEDTQYFGPGTRLTVL.